This TCR beta chain was obtained from a study of T-cell memory formation after mild COVID-19. The CDR3 runs to 15 residues. Germline V gene lookup returns CDR1 SEHNR and CDR2 FQNEAQ (reference sequence). The ends were cut back, 0 bases at V and 8 bases at J, with 11 bases in the middle. TCRdb independently ran MiXCR on the 5' RACE reads; one entry per CDR3 protein. The sample yields around 400,000 distinct CDR3 sequences, roughly 26% seen once. The V call is TRBV7-9, the J call TRBJ1-6, with a tentative D call TRBD1 (5 bases). This TCR came from an adult woman who had mild COVID-19 (a few samples of this study predate the infection). Cell type and time point are not known. Material for sequencing was PBMCs or a T cell subset sorted from them (not recorded which). CDR3 bases: TGTGCCAGCAGCTTAGCTGTTGGAGGGGATTCACCCCTCCACTTT. Translated, it gives CASSLAVGGDSPLHF.